The rows below give T cell receptor beta chains drawn from one sample of a study of T cells in localized non-small cell lung cancer. Measured with immunoSEQ multiplex PCR; TCRdb has only the in-frame clones, and not every one. The table shows 70,000 to 90,000 clones, with over 75% occurring only once. This specimen consisted of peripheral blood, obtained before any cancer treatment. These receptors came from a female donor over 55 with stage I lung adenocarcinoma. Both conserved end residues are part of each CDR3. Each record gives: V gene, clone size, D gene, J gene, CDR3 DNA, CDR3 protein. The D gene is left open where the match is weak. Only some rows state a clone size, as once, few, many or a class for expanded clones.

v_call: TRBV4-1; clone_size: NA; d_call: TRBD1; j_call: TRBJ1-2; cdr3_nt: TGCGCCAGCAGCCAGGCTGGACAGGGAAGGAGCTACACCTTC; cdr3_aa: CASSQAGQGRSYTF
v_call: TRBV28; clone_size: NA; d_call: NA; j_call: TRBJ2-7; cdr3_nt: TGTGCCAGCAGTCTAGTAGGGCCGGCGGCCTCCTACGAGCAGTACTTC; cdr3_aa: CASSLVGPAASYEQYF
v_call: TRBV2; clone_size: few; d_call: TRBD2; j_call: TRBJ2-2; cdr3_nt: TGTGCCAGCAGAGACTCTAGCGGGGGGCTCACCGGGGAGCTGTTTTTT; cdr3_aa: CASRDSSGGLTGELFF
v_call: TRBV19; clone_size: NA; d_call: NA; j_call: TRBJ2-1; cdr3_nt: TGTGCCAGTAGGGGCATCTACAATGAGCAGTTCTTC; cdr3_aa: CASRGIYNEQFF
v_call: TRBV9; clone_size: NA; d_call: NA; j_call: TRBJ2-7; cdr3_nt: TGTGCCAGCAGCGCCCGGACCGAGAGCGACGAGCAGTACTTC; cdr3_aa: CASSARTESDEQYF
v_call: TRBV5-4; clone_size: NA; d_call: NA; j_call: TRBJ2-2; cdr3_nt: TGTGCCAGCAGCTTGCTTGCCGGGGAGCTGTTTTTT; cdr3_aa: CASSLLAGELFF
v_call: TRBV9; clone_size: NA; d_call: NA; j_call: TRBJ1-2; cdr3_nt: TGTGCCAGCAGCCTAGTGGAGGGCTCGCAGAATGGCTACACCTTC; cdr3_aa: CASSLVEGSQNGYTF
v_call: TRBV28; clone_size: once; d_call: NA; j_call: TRBJ2-1; cdr3_nt: TGTGCCAGCAGTTTATTACCGTACGAGCAGTTCTTC; cdr3_aa: CASSLLPYEQFF
v_call: TRBV29-1; clone_size: NA; d_call: TRBD1; j_call: TRBJ1-2; cdr3_nt: TGCAGCGCCGCAGCCGGACAGGGGTTAAACTATGGCTACACCTTC; cdr3_aa: CSAAAGQGLNYGYTF
v_call: TRBV5-1; clone_size: NA; d_call: NA; j_call: TRBJ1-5; cdr3_nt: TGCGCCAGCAGCTTAGACACCTTTAGCAATCAGCCCCAGCATTTT; cdr3_aa: CASSLDTFSNQPQHF
v_call: TRBV6-6; clone_size: NA; d_call: NA; j_call: TRBJ2-7; cdr3_nt: TGTGCCAGCAGTTACTCTTCTCCCTCGATTCTCGGCGAGCAGTACTTC; cdr3_aa: CASSYSSPSILGEQYF
v_call: TRBV5-4; clone_size: NA; d_call: TRBD2; j_call: TRBJ2-1; cdr3_nt: TGTGCCAGCAGCTTGGGACTAGCGGGAGCGGAGGATGAGCAGTTCTTC; cdr3_aa: CASSLGLAGAEDEQFF
v_call: TRBV19; clone_size: NA; d_call: TRBD1; j_call: TRBJ1-2; cdr3_nt: TGTGCCAGTGACCCGAACGGACAGGGGGCTGTGGATGGCTACACCTTC; cdr3_aa: CASDPNGQGAVDGYTF
v_call: TRBV29-1; clone_size: NA; d_call: TRBD1; j_call: TRBJ2-1; cdr3_nt: TGCAGCGTTAAAAAGGGACAGGGAAATAATGAGCAGTTCTTC; cdr3_aa: CSVKKGQGNNEQFF
v_call: TRBV7-2; clone_size: NA; d_call: TRBD1; j_call: TRBJ2-7; cdr3_nt: TGTGCCAGCAGCTCAAGGGCCCAGGGGGCAAGGTACGAGCAGTACTTC; cdr3_aa: CASSSRAQGARYEQYF
v_call: TRBV27; clone_size: NA; d_call: TRBD1; j_call: TRBJ2-5; cdr3_nt: TGTGCCAGCAGTCTCACTCGCGGACAGGGTGAGACCCAGTACTTC; cdr3_aa: CASSLTRGQGETQYF
v_call: TRBV27; clone_size: NA; d_call: TRBD1; j_call: TRBJ1-5; cdr3_nt: TGTGCCAGCAGTGACAGGGGGAGAGAACAGCCCCAGCATTTT; cdr3_aa: CASSDRGREQPQHF
v_call: TRBV4-1; clone_size: NA; d_call: NA; j_call: TRBJ2-6; cdr3_nt: TGCGCCAGCAGCCAAGGAGGGGTCAGGGCCTACTCTGGGGCCAACGTCCTGACTTTC; cdr3_aa: CASSQGGVRAYSGANVLTF
v_call: TRBV15; clone_size: NA; d_call: TRBD2; j_call: TRBJ2-1; cdr3_nt: TGTGCCACCAGCAGATATAGCGGGAGGAGCTACAATGAGCAGTTCTTC; cdr3_aa: CATSRYSGRSYNEQFF
v_call: TRBV5-4; clone_size: NA; d_call: NA; j_call: TRBJ2-5; cdr3_nt: TGTGCCAGCAGCCGTTTGGGGGAACTTGAGACCCAGTACTTC; cdr3_aa: CASSRLGELETQYF
v_call: TRBV9; clone_size: few; d_call: NA; j_call: TRBJ2-1; cdr3_nt: TGTGCCAGCAGTGAGGTGGGAGTCTACTACAATGAGCAGTTCTTC; cdr3_aa: CASSEVGVYYNEQFF
v_call: TRBV4-2; clone_size: NA; d_call: TRBD1; j_call: TRBJ1-4; cdr3_nt: TGTGCCAGCAGCCAAGTCCAGGGGGCTCTTGTAGAAAAACTGTTTTTT; cdr3_aa: CASSQVQGALVEKLFF
v_call: TRBV5-6; clone_size: NA; d_call: TRBD1; j_call: TRBJ2-3; cdr3_nt: TGTGCCAGCAGCCCAATGGGACAGGGGTCTAGCACAGATACGCAGTATTTT; cdr3_aa: CASSPMGQGSSTDTQYF
v_call: TRBV7-2; clone_size: NA; d_call: TRBD2; j_call: TRBJ2-3; cdr3_nt: TGTGCCAGCAGTCAGCAGCGGGGGGGCTGGGCGACAGATACGCAGTATTTT; cdr3_aa: CASSQQRGGWATDTQYF
v_call: TRBV5-1; clone_size: NA; d_call: NA; j_call: TRBJ2-5; cdr3_nt: TGCGCCAGCAGCCTCGGAGGCTACCAAGAGACCCAGTACTTC; cdr3_aa: CASSLGGYQETQYF